These 5 T cell receptor beta chains came from one sample sequenced in a study of T cell responses to AZD1222 COVID-19 vaccine. Only in-frame clones appear in the TCRdb table, and some are missing; sequencing was by immunoSEQ multiplex PCR. The sample yields more than 140,000 clones, 70% to 90% seen once. Specimen: peripheral blood, collected on day 0 of MenACWY control vaccination. These receptors originate from an adult in good health.

A few counts support this clone. The chain employs TRBV2 and TRBJ2-7; TRBD1 matches 7 bases. Per germline, CDR1 SNHLY and CDR2 FYNNEI. The CDR3 is 12 residues long. J gave up 3 bases and V 5 bases, and 1 base lay outside the gene matches. In nucleotides, the CDR3 is TGTGCCAGCAGTCGGGACAGCTACGAGCAGTACTTC. Amino acids: CASSRDSYEQYF.

This chain joins TRBV5-4 and TRBJ2-2; D might be TRBD1 or TRBD2, each matching 6 bases. Germline CDR1 is SGHNT and CDR2 is YYREEE (reference sequence). This CDR3 region has 15 residues. With 6 bases removed from V and 1 base from J, the gap between germline ends came to 13 bases. The CDR3 region is CASTLGGGNTGELFF. In DNA form, the CDR3 reads TGTGCCAGCACCCTCGGAGGGGGGAACACCGGGGAGCTGTTTTTT.

The genes are TRBV6-4 and TRBJ2-3, with 9 bases matching TRBD2. This CDR3 comprises 15 residues. The V and J ends lost 5 bases and 5 bases, in that order; junction bases with no gene match: 8. CDR1 is MRHNA, CDR2 SNTAGT, per germline. The CDR3 here is CASSPAGGGKDTQYF. The DNA for the CDR3 is TGTGCCAGCAGTCCAGCGGGGGGAGGAAAAGATACGCAGTATTTT.

This chain links TRBV7-2 with TRBJ2-7; 9 nucleotides match TRBD1. V lost 5 bases to trimming and J lost 1 base; unmatched junction nucleotides: 3. Germline V gene data show CDR1 as SGHTA and CDR2 as FQGNSA. The CDR3 extends over 14 amino acids. The CDR3 loop is CASSLDRGSYEQYF. The CDR3 DNA sequence: TGTGCCAGCAGCCTCGACAGGGGGTCCTACGAGCAGTACTTC.

CDR3 sequence (DNA): TGTGCCAGCAGCTTAGTTAGCTCTGGGGCCAACGTCCTGACTTTC. Protein: CASSLVSSGANVLTF. V usage is TRBV7-6 and J usage is TRBJ2-6; D not certain. Germline loops: CDR1 SGHVS, CDR2 FNYEAQ. Trimming shortened V by 1 base and J by 0 bases, and 4 bases separated the two germline ends. The CDR3 totals 15 residues.